This T cell receptor beta chain was sequenced in a study of OX40 agonist ivuxolimab in advanced cancers. Study context: Patients' therapy was ivuxolimab, an antibody that acts as an agonist of OX40 (CD134). Findings and limits, study-wide: Averaging showed that CD8+ T cells had more expanded clones than CD4+ did.

Notes on this clone: As yet, its antigen is unknown.

Data came from immunoSEQ multiplex PCR; TCRdb stores just in-frame clones and leaves some out. The data hold around 140,000 clones, with about 93% observed a single time. The CDR3 runs to 15 residues. Germline V gene sequence: CDR1 MGHRA, CDR2 YSYEKL. V lost 7 bases and J lost 0; bases outside the gene matches: 8. The chain links TRBV4-1 to TRBJ2-7, with 8 bases aligning to TRBD1. Sample: CD4+ or CD8+ T cells sorted from blood, taken in a trial of the OX40 agonist ivuxolimab. This clonotype originated in an adult with an advanced solid tumor such as melanoma, head and neck, liver or kidney cancer. CDR3 residues: CASTMDRANSYEQYF. CDR3 in DNA: TGCGCCAGCACCATGGACAGGGCCAACTCCTACGAGCAGTACTTC.